Below, 23 T cell receptor beta chains from the same sample are listed, as sequenced in a study of blood T cell repertoires in COVID-19. Profiled with immunoSEQ multiplex PCR; TCRdb holds only in-frame clones, not every one. The repertoire includes tens of thousands of clones, around four fifths of them detected once, and approximately 25% sits in the top ten. The sample taken for sequencing was peripheral blood. These TCRs come from a human donor in a cohort sampled during active COVID-19.

The rearrangement joins TRBV6-5 to TRBJ1-5; TRBD1 might be the D (5 bases). V lost 5 bases and J 4 bases, leaving 9 bases between the germline ends. This CDR3 has 13 amino acids. The V gene's germline CDR1 is MNHEY and CDR2 SVGAGI. The CDR3 spells CASSRGGNQPQHF. In DNA, the CDR3 is TGTGCCAGCAGTCGGGGGGGGAATCAGCCCCAGCATTTT.

The rearrangement joins TRBV7-9 to TRBJ2-2; 7 nucleotides align to TRBD1. CDR1 is SEHNR, CDR2 FQNEAQ, per germline (reference sequence). V lost 0 bases, J lost 6 bases, and 7 bases stayed unmatched. This CDR3 spans 16 amino acids. The CDR3 reads CASSLAGTEAAGELFF. CDR3 sequence (DNA): TGTGCCAGCAGCTTAGCCGGGACAGAGGCGGCCGGGGAGCTGTTTTTT.

This chain joins TRBV5-1 and TRBJ1-2, with 8 bases identical to TRBD1. This CDR3 comprises 12 residues. The junction had 4 bases not matched to a gene; V was cut back by 4 bases and J by 8 bases. Looked up from germline, CDR1 is SGHRS and CDR2 is YFSETQ. Here the CDR3 reads CASSPGQEGYTF. The CDR3 DNA reads as TGCGCCAGCAGCCCGGGACAGGAAGGCTACACCTTC.

The chain couples TRBV9 to TRBJ1-1, with TRBD1 identical over 7 bases. With V trimmed by 0 bases and J by 4 bases, 9 bases remained unmatched. The CDR3 covers 16 residues. CDR1 is SGDLS, CDR2 YYNGEE, per germline. The CDR3 region is CASSVGIGGLGTEAFF. CDR3 DNA: TGTGCCAGCAGCGTAGGTATAGGGGGCTTGGGCACTGAAGCTTTCTTT.

The chain links TRBV5-4 to TRBJ1-1, with TRBD1 as a possible D gene (5 bases). The CDR3 consists of 14 residues. The germline V gene encodes CDR1 SGHNT and CDR2 YYREEE (reference sequence). Trimming removed 4 bases from V and 1 base from J, with 11 bases in between. In DNA form, the CDR3 reads TGTGCCAGCAGCCGCGACAGAGCGAACACTGAAGCTTTCTTT. Its protein is CASSRDRANTEAFF.

The chain recombines TRBV5-5 with TRBJ2-3, with TRBD2 matching over 10 bases. CDR3 length: 17 amino acids. V trimming: 3 bases; J trimming: 2 bases; junction bases outside the gene matches: 9. Germline V gene lookup returns CDR1 SGHKS and CDR2 YYEKEE (reference sequence). For the CDR3, the DNA is TGTGCCAGCAGCTCCCTCCGTCTAGCGGGGGTCACAGATACGCAGTATTTT. This codes for CASSSLRLAGVTDTQYF.

V usage is TRBV6-6 and J usage is TRBJ1-6, with 9 bases that match TRBD1. Per germline, CDR1 MNHNY and CDR2 SVGAGI (reference sequence). With 8 bases clipped from V and 7 bases from J, the junction kept 12 bases outside the gene matches. CDR3 size: 16 residues. The DNA for the CDR3 is TGTGCCAGCGGAAGGGACAGGGTGGTGGAAAATTCACCCCTCCACTTT. Translation: CASGRDRVVENSPLHF.

The chain carries TRBV2 and TRBJ1-2; possible D gene TRBD1, 6 bases. The ends were cut back, 0 bases at V and 3 bases at J, with 11 bases in the middle. Germline CDR1 is SNHLY and CDR2 is FYNNEI. The length of the CDR3 is 15 residues. CDR3 sequence: CASSEALAGDYGYTF. For the CDR3, the DNA is TGTGCCAGCAGTGAAGCGCTTGCAGGGGACTATGGCTACACCTTC.

The J gene is TRBJ2-1, the V gene TRBV7-2; 10 bases are shared with TRBD2. From germline, CDR1 is SGHTA and CDR2 FQGNSA. The ends lost 2 bases at V and 9 bases at J; junction bases unmatched: 7. The CDR3 is made up of 15 amino acids. The CDR3 here is CASSLRAGGQFEQFF. The DNA of the CDR3 is TGTGCCAGCAGCTTAAGAGCGGGGGGGCAGTTTGAGCAGTTCTTC.

The rearrangement links TRBV4-1 to TRBJ2-2; D is unclear. Trimming stripped 4 bases from V and 0 bases from J, with 12 bases between. CDR1 is MGHRA and CDR2 is YSYEKL in the germline V gene. The length of the CDR3 is 16 residues. The CDR3 loop reads CASSRQYSANTGELFF. The DNA of the CDR3 is TGCGCCAGCAGCCGGCAGTATTCCGCGAACACCGGGGAGCTGTTTTTT.

This rearrangement joins TRBV7-9 to TRBJ1-4, with 7 nucleotides matching TRBD1. This CDR3 spans 17 amino acids. The trim removed 4 bases at V and 0 bases at J, leaving 8 bases unmatched. Germline V gene sequence: CDR1 SEHNR, CDR2 FQNEAQ (reference sequence). The CDR3 coding sequence is TGTGCCAGCAGCTCCCCGGGACAGACCTCAACTAATGAAAAACTGTTTTTT. Translating gives CASSSPGQTSTNEKLFF.

The V and J genes are TRBV2 and TRBJ2-1; 8 bases are shared with TRBD2. The germline V gene has CDR1 SNHLY and CDR2 FYNNEI. The ends lost 4 bases at V and 7 bases at J; junction bases unmatched: 12. This CDR3 spans 16 amino acids. Written as DNA, the CDR3 is TGTGCCAGCAGTGCGGGGGGGGCCTCTAGCTTAAATGAGCAGTTCTTC. Its translation is CASSAGGASSLNEQFF. The full variable domain, in which reference TRBV2 and TRBJ2-1 provide the parts outside the CDR3, is EPEVTQTPSHQVTQMGQEVILRCVPISNHLYFYWYRQILGQKVEFLVSFYNNEISEKSEIFDDQFSVERPDGSNFTLKIRSTKLEDSAMYFCASSAGGASSLNEQFFGPGTRLTVL.

This chain uses TRBV2 with TRBJ2-3; 7 bases are a match to TRBD2. The CDR3 loop spans 15 amino acids. Looked up from germline, CDR1 is SNHLY and CDR2 is FYNNEI. V lost 6 bases and J lost 2; bases outside the gene matches: 8. CDR3 sequence reads: CASRPSGVITDTQYF. In DNA, the CDR3 is TGTGCCAGCAGACCCAGCGGGGTCATCACAGATACGCAGTATTTT.

V usage is TRBV7-3 and J usage is TRBJ1-2; no clear D gene. There are 14 residues in the CDR3. The germline gives CDR1 SGHTA, CDR2 FQGTGA. V was pared by 2 bases and J by 8 bases, with 15 bases between. CDR3 bases: TGTGCCAGCAGCTTAGACAACAGCCTACGCGGCTACACCTTC. Translation: CASSLDNSLRGYTF.

The rearrangement links TRBV6-5 to TRBJ1-2; D is ambiguous. V lost 6 bases, J lost 3 bases, and 17 bases lay in between. The CDR3 is 15 amino acids. Per germline, CDR1 MNHEY and CDR2 SVGAGI. The chain's CDR3 is CASRIDTNPHYGYTF. The CDR3 region has the DNA TGTGCCAGCAGAATAGACACCAACCCTCACTATGGCTACACCTTC.

This chain joins TRBV30 and TRBJ2-7, with 8 bases matching TRBD1. CDR1 GTSNPN and CDR2 SVGIG come from the germline V gene (reference sequence). There are 14 residues in the CDR3. V shed 4 bases and J 3 bases; nucleotides not matched to a gene: 8. In nucleotides, the CDR3 is TGTGCCTGGACCCGGACAGGGATGGTCTACGAGCAGTACTTC. Amino acid sequence: CAWTRTGMVYEQYF. Drawing the rest from reference TRBV30 and TRBJ2-7, the complete variable domain is SQTIHQWPATLVQPVGSPLSLECTVEGTSNPNLYWYRQAAGRGLQLLFYSVGIGQISSEVPQNLSASRPQDRQFILSSKKLLLSDSGFYLCAWTRTGMVYEQYFGPGTRLTVT.

The chain uses TRBV14 and TRBJ2-7; 9 bases map to TRBD1. Germline V gene data show CDR1 as SGHDN and CDR2 as FVKESK. V gave up 7 bases and J gave up 7 bases; unmatched junction bases: 14. The CDR3 consists of 15 residues. The CDR3 DNA reads as TGTGCCAGCACCCCTCCCGGGACAGGGTTAAGGGAGCAGTACTTC. Translating it yields CASTPPGTGLREQYF.

This chain links TRBV2 with TRBJ1-1; D is ambiguous. The CDR3 is 13 residues long. Trimming took off 5 bases at V and 1 base at J, with 8 bases between the two ends. Germline lookup yields CDR1 SNHLY and CDR2 FYNNEI. The CDR3 DNA reads TGTGCCAGCAGTCCGGTCCCGAACACTGAAGCTTTCTTT. This codes for CASSPVPNTEAFF.

The rearrangement joins TRBV18 to TRBJ2-2; no definite D call. This CDR3 comprises 15 residues. V was trimmed by 1 base and J by 1 base, leaving 7 bases between them. From germline, CDR1 is KGHSH and CDR2 LQKENI. CDR3 nucleotide sequence: TGTGCCAGCTCACCACGGGCCAGGAACACCGGGGAGCTGTTTTTT. It yields the protein CASSPRARNTGELFF.

J is TRBJ1-3 and V is TRBV5-1; 7 bases are a match to TRBD1. The CDR3 is made up of 14 amino acids. Unmatched junction bases numbered 3, after V lost 4 bases and J lost 2 bases. Germline CDR1 is SGHRS and CDR2 is YFSETQ. DNA of the CDR3: TGCGCCAGCAGCCCTGGGACAGCTGGAAACACCATATATTTT. This codes for CASSPGTAGNTIYF.

The chain couples TRBV5-6 to TRBJ2-6; D is perhaps TRBD2 (5 bases). Trimming removed 2 bases at V and 4 bases at J, with 10 bases between. This CDR3 is 15 amino acids long. Germline V gene data show CDR1 as SGHDT and CDR2 as YYEEEE. The CDR3 protein is CASSLMGSGANVLTF. CDR3 nucleotide sequence: TGTGCCAGCAGCTTAATGGGGAGCGGGGCCAACGTCCTGACTTTC. The full variable domain, in which reference TRBV5-6 and TRBJ2-6 provide the parts outside the CDR3, is DAGVTQSPTHLIKTRGQQVTLRCSPKSGHDTVSWYQQALGQGPQFIFQYYEEEERQRGNFPDRFSGHQFPNYSSELNVNALLLGDSALYLCASSLMGSGANVLTFGAGSRLTVL.

V is TRBV5-1 and J is TRBJ1-1, with D perhaps TRBD1 (6 bases). There are 15 residues in the CDR3. V dropped 1 base and J dropped 1 base, with 11 bases sitting between them. Germline CDR1 is SGHRS and CDR2 is YFSETQ. CDR3 bases: TGCGCCAGCAGCTTGCGGACAGCTGAGAACACTGAAGCTTTCTTT. It specifies CASSLRTAENTEAFF.

For the CDR3, the DNA is TGTGCCAGCACCGGGACAGGGGGCGCGGAGACCCAGTACTTC. Translated, it gives CASTGTGGAETQYF. The chain couples TRBV6-5 to TRBJ2-5, with 12 positions matching TRBD1. Germline V gives CDR1 MNHEY, CDR2 SVGAGI. The CDR3 has 14 amino acids. The trim removed 7 bases at V and 5 bases at J, leaving 5 bases unmatched.